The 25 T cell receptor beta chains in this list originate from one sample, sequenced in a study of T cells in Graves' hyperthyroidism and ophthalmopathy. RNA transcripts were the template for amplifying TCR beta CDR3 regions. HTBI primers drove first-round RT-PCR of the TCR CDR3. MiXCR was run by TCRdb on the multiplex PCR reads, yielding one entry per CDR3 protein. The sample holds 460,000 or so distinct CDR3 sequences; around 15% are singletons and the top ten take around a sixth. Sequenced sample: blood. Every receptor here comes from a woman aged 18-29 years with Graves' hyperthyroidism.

CDR3: CASSPGTGSIAKNIQYF. For the CDR3, the DNA is TGCGCCAGCAGCCCCGGGACAGGCTCGATAGCCAAAAACATTCAGTACTTC. The chain combines TRBV5-1 with TRBJ2-4, with TRBD1 matching 8 bases. The J segment lost 0 bases and the V segment lost 4 bases, leaving 9 bases of the junction unmatched. CDR1 SGHRS and CDR2 YFSETQ come from the germline V gene. The CDR3 length is 17 residues.

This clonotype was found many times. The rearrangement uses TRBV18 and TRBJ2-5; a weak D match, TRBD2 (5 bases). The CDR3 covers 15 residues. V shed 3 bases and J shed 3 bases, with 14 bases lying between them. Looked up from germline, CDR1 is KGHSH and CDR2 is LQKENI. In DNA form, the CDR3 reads TGTGCCAGCTCACCTAAAAACCACGGGAAAGAGACCCAGTACTTC. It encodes CASSPKNHGKETQYF.

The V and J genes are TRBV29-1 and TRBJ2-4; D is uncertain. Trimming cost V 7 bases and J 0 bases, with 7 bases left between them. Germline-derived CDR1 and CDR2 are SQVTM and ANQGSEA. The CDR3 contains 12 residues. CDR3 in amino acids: CSAILAKNIQYF. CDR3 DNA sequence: TGCAGCGCGATTCTAGCCAAAAACATTCAGTACTTC.

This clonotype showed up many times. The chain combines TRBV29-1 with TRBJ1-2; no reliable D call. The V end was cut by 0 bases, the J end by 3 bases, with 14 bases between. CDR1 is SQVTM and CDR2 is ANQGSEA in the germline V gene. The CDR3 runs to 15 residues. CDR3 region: CSVEDSKGRDYGYTF. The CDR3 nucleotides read TGCAGCGTTGAAGATAGCAAGGGAAGAGACTATGGCTACACCTTC.

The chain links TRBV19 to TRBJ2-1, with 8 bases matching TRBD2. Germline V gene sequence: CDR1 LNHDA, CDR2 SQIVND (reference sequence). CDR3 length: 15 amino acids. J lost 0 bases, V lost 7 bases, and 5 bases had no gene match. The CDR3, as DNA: TGTGCCAGTAAGGGCAGCGGGAGCTCCTACAATGAGCAGTTCTTC. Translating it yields CASKGSGSSYNEQFF.

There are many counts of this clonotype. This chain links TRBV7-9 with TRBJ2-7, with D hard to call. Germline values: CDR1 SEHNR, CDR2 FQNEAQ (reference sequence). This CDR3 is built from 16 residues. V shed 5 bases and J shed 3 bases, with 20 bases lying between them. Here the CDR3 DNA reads TGTGCCAGCAGCCCCTACGGAGACGGACCTCACTACGAGCAGTACTTC. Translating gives CASSPYGDGPHYEQYF.

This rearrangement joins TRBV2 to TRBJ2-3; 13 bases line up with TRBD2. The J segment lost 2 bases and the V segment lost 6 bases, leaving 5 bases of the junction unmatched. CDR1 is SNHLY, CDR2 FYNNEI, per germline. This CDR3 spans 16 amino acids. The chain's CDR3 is CASRPGLAGFTDTQYF. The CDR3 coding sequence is TGTGCCAGCAGGCCGGGACTAGCGGGGTTCACAGATACGCAGTATTTT.

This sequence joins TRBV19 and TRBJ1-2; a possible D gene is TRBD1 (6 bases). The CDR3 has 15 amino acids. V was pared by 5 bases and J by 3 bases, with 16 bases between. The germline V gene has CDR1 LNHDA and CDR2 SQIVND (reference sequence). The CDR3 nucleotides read TGTGCCAGTAGTCCCGGGGGGCGAAAGTACTATGGCTACACCTTC. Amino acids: CASSPGGRKYYGYTF.

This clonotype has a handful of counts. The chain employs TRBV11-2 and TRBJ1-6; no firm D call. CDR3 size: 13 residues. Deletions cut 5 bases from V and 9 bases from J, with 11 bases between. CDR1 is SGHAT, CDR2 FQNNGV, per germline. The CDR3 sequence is CASSQIRGSPLHF. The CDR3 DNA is TGTGCCAGCAGCCAGATACGCGGTTCACCCCTCCACTTT.

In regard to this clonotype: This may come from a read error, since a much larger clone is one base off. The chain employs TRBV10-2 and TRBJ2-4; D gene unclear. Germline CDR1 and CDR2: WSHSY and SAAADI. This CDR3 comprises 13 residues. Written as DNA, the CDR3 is TGCGCCAGCAGTGAGTCGGAGAGTAACATTCGGTACTTC. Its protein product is CASSESESNIRYF.

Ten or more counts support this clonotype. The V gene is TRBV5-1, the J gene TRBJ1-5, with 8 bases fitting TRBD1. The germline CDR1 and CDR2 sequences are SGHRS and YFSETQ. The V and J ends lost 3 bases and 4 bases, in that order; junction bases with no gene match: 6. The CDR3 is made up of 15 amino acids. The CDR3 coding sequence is TGCGCCAGCAGCTCCGGACAGGGCTTAAATCAGCCCCAGCATTTT. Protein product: CASSSGQGLNQPQHF.

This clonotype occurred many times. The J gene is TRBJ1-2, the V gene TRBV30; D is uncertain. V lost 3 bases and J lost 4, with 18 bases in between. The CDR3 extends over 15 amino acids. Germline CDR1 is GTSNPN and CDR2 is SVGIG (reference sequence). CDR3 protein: CAWRQSSGVTYGYTF. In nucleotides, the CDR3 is TGTGCCTGGAGGCAGTCGTCAGGCGTAACCTATGGCTACACCTTC.

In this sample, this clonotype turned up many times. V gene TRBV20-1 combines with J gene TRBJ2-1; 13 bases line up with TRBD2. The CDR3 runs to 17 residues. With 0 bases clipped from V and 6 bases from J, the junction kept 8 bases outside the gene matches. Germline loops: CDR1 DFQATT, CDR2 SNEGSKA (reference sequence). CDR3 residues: CSARDGTSGIYSNEQFF. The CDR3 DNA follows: TGCAGTGCTAGAGATGGGACTAGCGGGATTTATTCCAATGAGCAGTTCTTC.

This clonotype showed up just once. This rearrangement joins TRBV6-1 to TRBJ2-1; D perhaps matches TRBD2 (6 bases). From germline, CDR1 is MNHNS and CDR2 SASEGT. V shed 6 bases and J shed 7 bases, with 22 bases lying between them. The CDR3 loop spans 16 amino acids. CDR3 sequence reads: CASRGKGRGLQNEQFF. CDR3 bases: TGTGCCAGCAGAGGGAAGGGTAGGGGACTTCAAAATGAGCAGTTCTTC.

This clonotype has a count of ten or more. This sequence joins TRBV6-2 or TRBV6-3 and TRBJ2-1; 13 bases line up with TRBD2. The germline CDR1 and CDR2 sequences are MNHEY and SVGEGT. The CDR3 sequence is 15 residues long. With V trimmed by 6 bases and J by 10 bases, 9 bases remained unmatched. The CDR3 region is CASRDGTSGIQEQFF. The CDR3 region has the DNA TGTGCCAGCAGGGACGGGACTAGCGGGATTCAGGAGCAGTTCTTC.

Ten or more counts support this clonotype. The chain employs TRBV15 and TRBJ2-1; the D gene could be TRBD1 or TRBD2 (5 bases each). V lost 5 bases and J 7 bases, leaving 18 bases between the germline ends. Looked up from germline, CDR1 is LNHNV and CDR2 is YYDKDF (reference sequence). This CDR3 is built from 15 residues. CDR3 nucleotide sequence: TGTGCCACCAGCCCGGGACGGATGAAAATTAATGAGCAGTTCTTC. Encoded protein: CATSPGRMKINEQFF. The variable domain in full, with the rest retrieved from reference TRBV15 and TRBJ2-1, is DAMVIQNPRYQVTQFGKPVTLSCSQTLNHNVMYWYQQKSSQAPKLLFHYYDKDFNNEADTPDNFQSRRPNTSFCFLDIRSPGLGDTAMYLCATSPGRMKINEQFFGPGTRLTVL.

The CDR3 DNA reads as TGCAGTGCTTGCCGATCTAGCGTAACCTACAATGAGCAGTTCTTC. This translates into CSACRSSVTYNEQFF. The chain couples TRBV20-1 to TRBJ2-1, with D tentatively TRBD2 (6 bases). The CDR3 has 15 amino acids. The V end was cut by 5 bases, the J end by 2 bases, with 16 bases between. Germline V gene lookup returns CDR1 DFQATT and CDR2 SNEGSKA (reference sequence).

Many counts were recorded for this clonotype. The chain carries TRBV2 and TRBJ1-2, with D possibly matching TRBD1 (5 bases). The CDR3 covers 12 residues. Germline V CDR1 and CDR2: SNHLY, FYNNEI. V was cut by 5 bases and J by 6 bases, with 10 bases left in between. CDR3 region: CASSPGVDGYTF. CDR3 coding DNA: TGTGCCAGCAGTCCGGGGGTGGATGGCTACACCTTC.

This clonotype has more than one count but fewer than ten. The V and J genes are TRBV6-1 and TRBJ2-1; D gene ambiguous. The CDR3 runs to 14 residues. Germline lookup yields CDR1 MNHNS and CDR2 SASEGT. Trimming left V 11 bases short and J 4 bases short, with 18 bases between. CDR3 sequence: CASPGGQLYNEQFF. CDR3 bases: TGTGCCTCCCCCGGTGGGCAGCTTTACAATGAGCAGTTCTTC.

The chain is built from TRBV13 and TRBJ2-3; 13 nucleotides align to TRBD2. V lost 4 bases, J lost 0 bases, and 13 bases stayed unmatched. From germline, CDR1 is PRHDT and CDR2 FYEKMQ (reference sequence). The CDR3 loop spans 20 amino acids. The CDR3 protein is CASSSPGPLAGGTSTDTQYF. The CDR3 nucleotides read TGTGCCAGCAGCTCTCCAGGTCCACTAGCGGGAGGGACTAGCACAGATACGCAGTATTTT.

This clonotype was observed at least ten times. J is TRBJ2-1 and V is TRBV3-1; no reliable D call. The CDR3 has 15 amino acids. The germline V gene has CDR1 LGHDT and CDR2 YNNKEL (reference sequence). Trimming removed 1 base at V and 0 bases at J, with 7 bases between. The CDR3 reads CASSQGPDSYNEQFF. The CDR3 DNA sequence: TGTGCCAGCAGCCAAGGACCCGACTCCTACAATGAGCAGTTCTTC.

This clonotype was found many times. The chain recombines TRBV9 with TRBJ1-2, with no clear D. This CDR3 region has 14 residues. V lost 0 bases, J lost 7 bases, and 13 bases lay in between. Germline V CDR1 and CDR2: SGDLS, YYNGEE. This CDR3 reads CASSVDRSWGGYTF. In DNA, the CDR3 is TGTGCCAGCAGCGTAGATCGGTCCTGGGGTGGCTACACCTTC.

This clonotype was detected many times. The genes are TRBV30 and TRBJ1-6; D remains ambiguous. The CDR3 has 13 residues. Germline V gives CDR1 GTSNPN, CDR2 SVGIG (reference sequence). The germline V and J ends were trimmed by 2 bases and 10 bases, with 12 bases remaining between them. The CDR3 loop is CAWSLSSDSPLHF. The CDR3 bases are TGTGCCTGGAGTTTATCCTCAGACTCACCCCTCCACTTT.

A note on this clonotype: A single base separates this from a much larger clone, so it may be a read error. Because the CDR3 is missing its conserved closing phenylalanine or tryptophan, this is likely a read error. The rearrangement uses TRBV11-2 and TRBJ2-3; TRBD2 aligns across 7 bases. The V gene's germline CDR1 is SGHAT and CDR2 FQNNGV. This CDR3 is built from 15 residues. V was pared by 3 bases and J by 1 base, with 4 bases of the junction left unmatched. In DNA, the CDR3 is TGTGCCAGCAGCTTGTTCAGCGGGGGCACAGATACGCAGTATCTT. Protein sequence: CASSLFSGGTDTQYL.

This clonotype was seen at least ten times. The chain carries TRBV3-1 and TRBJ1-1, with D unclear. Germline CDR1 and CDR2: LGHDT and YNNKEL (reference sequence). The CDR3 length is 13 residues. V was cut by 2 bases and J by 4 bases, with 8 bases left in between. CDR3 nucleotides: TGTGCCAGCAGCCAATCAGAAGTCACTGAAGCTTTCTTT. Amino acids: CASSQSEVTEAFF.